The 14 T cell receptor beta chains in this list originate from one sample, sequenced in a study of T cells in localized non-small cell lung cancer. The assay was immunoSEQ multiplex PCR, and TCRdb's table has in-frame clones only and misses some. The data contain 50,000 to 75,000 clones, about 90% of them singletons. The specimen was peripheral blood, collected before any cancer treatment. All receptors derive from a man aged 35 to 69 with stage I squamous cell lung carcinoma.

The J gene is TRBJ2-1, the V gene TRBV7-9, with 10 bases that match TRBD2. CDR1 and CDR2 (germline): SEHNR, FQNEAQ (reference sequence). CDR3 length: 14 amino acids. V lost 3 bases, J lost 8 bases, and 4 bases stayed unmatched. The CDR3 bases are TGTGCCAGCAGCTTGGGGGGACTAGCGTATGAGCAGTTCTTC. Translating gives CASSLGGLAYEQFF.

The chain carries TRBV19 and TRBJ1-3, with a possible D match to TRBD1 (5 bases). V was trimmed by 5 bases and J by 2 bases, leaving 13 bases between them. The CDR3 extends over 15 amino acids. Germline V gives CDR1 LNHDA, CDR2 SQIVND (reference sequence). CDR3 sequence: CASSAPLRAGNTIYF. CDR3 nucleotide sequence: TGTGCCAGTAGTGCACCGCTCAGGGCTGGAAACACCATATATTTT.

The V call is TRBV5-1, the J call TRBJ2-3, with D perhaps matching TRBD2 (6 bases). V lost 0 bases to trimming and J lost 1 base, with 9 bases between them. The CDR3 has 15 residues. Looked up from germline, CDR1 is SGHRS and CDR2 is YFSETQ. The CDR3 sequence is CASSLAASGTDTQYF. The CDR3 nucleotides read TGCGCCAGCAGCTTGGCGGCTAGCGGCACAGATACGCAGTATTTT.

The rearrangement uses TRBV28 and TRBJ2-3, with D unclear. The V end was cut by 4 bases, the J end by 4 bases, with 12 bases between. Germline values: CDR1 MDHEN, CDR2 SYDVKM. The CDR3 runs to 14 residues. CDR3: CASSWNSISDTQYF. As DNA, the CDR3 is TGTGCCAGCAGTTGGAATTCAATATCAGATACGCAGTATTTT.

The V call is TRBV5-6, the J call TRBJ2-5, with a possible D match to TRBD1 (5 bases). V was trimmed by 0 bases and J by 1 base, leaving 10 bases between them. Germline lookup yields CDR1 SGHDT and CDR2 YYEEEE. This CDR3 is built from 15 residues. The CDR3 DNA is TGTGCCAGCAGCTTGGTAGTGACAGCCCAAGAGACCCAGTACTTC. It is translated as CASSLVVTAQETQYF.

The chain has TRBV19 and TRBJ2-3; 7 bases are shared with TRBD1. The CDR3 contains 15 residues. J was trimmed by 3 bases and V by 4 bases; bases with no gene match: 7. Germline CDR1 reads LNHDA; CDR2 reads SQIVND (reference sequence). The CDR3 spells CASSTTGVRTDTQYF. The CDR3, as DNA: TGTGCCAGTAGTACTACAGGGGTGAGGACAGATACGCAGTATTTT.

This clone was seen once. CDR3 protein: CASSVFGDSGANVLTF. The CDR3 DNA reads as TGTGCCAGCAGTGTTTTCGGGGACTCTGGGGCCAACGTCCTGACTTTC. The J gene is TRBJ2-6, the V gene TRBV6-1; D may be TRBD2 (5 bases). The CDR3 covers 16 residues. V lost 4 bases and J 0 bases, leaving 10 bases between the germline ends. In germline, CDR1 is MNHNS, CDR2 SASEGT.

This chain connects TRBV10-1 to TRBJ2-7; unclear D gene. The CDR3 consists of 12 residues. CDR1 and CDR2 (germline): WNHNN, SYGVQD (reference sequence). The germline V and J ends were trimmed by 3 bases and 6 bases, with 9 bases remaining between them. CDR3 DNA: TGCGCCAGCAGTGATACAGTCTCCGAGCAGTACTTC. Translating gives CASSDTVSEQYF.

The chain is built from TRBV4-1 and TRBJ2-2, with TRBD1 matching over 7 bases. The CDR3 runs to 15 residues. Germline V gene lookup returns CDR1 MGHRA and CDR2 YSYEKL. J was trimmed by 7 bases and V by 5 bases; bases with no gene match: 10. This CDR3 reads CASSDRTGSGGELFF. CDR3 sequence (DNA): TGCGCCAGCAGCGATAGGACAGGCTCGGGCGGGGAGCTGTTTTTT.

The gene calls are TRBV27 and TRBJ2-5; D tentatively fits TRBD1 or TRBD2 (6 bases each). The CDR3 loop spans 15 amino acids. Trimming cost V 2 bases and J 4 bases, with 14 bases left between them. Germline values: CDR1 MNHEY, CDR2 SMNVEV (reference sequence). Here the CDR3 reads CASSLRVGGGETQYF. The CDR3 DNA sequence: TGTGCCAGCAGTTTAAGAGTAGGGGGAGGAGAGACCCAGTACTTC.

For the CDR3, the DNA is TGCGGGGGGGGCTCAGATACGCAGTATTTT. This sequence encodes CGGGSDTQYF. This chain connects TRBV29-1 to TRBJ2-3; a possible D gene is TRBD2 (7 bases). Germline-derived CDR1 and CDR2 are SQVTM and ANQGSEA. CDR3 length: 10 amino acids.

The V and J genes are TRBV6-5 and TRBJ1-5; TRBD1 matches at 8 bases. Germline CDR1 MNHEY, CDR2 SVGAGI. The CDR3 is 14 amino acids. Trimming removed 0 bases from V and 5 bases from J; junction bases left unmatched: 0. The CDR3 spells CASSYSTGDQPQHF. The DNA of the CDR3 is TGTGCCAGCAGTTACTCGACAGGGGATCAGCCCCAGCATTTT.

J is TRBJ2-1 and V is TRBV9, with D hard to call. V lost 3 bases to trimming and J lost 3 bases, with 7 bases between them. Germline values: CDR1 SGDLS, CDR2 YYNGEE. The CDR3 contains 13 residues. The CDR3 bases are TGTGCCAGCAGCGAGGACGGCTACAATGAGCAGTTCTTC. Amino acid sequence: CASSEDGYNEQFF.

The rearrangement joins TRBV6-5 to TRBJ2-3; D gene ambiguous. Germline V gene data show CDR1 as MNHEY and CDR2 as SVGAGI. The CDR3 is made up of 13 amino acids. V was cut by 5 bases and J by 2 bases, with 8 bases left in between. CDR3 protein: CASSLGYTDTQYF. The CDR3 nucleotides read TGTGCCAGCAGTCTGGGCTACACAGATACGCAGTATTTT.